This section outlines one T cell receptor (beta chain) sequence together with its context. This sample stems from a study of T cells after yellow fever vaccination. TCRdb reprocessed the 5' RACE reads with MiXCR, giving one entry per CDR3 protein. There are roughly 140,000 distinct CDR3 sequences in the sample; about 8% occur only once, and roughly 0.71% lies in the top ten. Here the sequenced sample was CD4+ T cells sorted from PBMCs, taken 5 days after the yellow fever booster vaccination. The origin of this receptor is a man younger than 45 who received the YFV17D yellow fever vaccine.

CDR3 nucleotides: TGTGCCAGCAGTTACTCGATGGCGGCGGGAGCCGTAGATACGCAGTATTTT. Translated, it gives CASSYSMAAGAVDTQYF. The chain combines TRBV6-2 or TRBV6-3 with TRBJ2-3, with 7 bases aligning to TRBD2. Germline trimming cut 0 bases from V and 5 bases from J; bases unmatched to any gene: 11. Germline lookup yields CDR1 MNHEY and CDR2 SVGEGT. This CDR3 is 17 amino acids long.